The rows below give T cell receptor beta chains drawn from one sample of a study of cytotoxic CD8 clonotypes in ibrutinib-treated CLL. Sequencing was performed with immunoSEQ multiplex PCR; in TCRdb, only in-frame clones are kept and a portion is missing. The table has about 44,000 clones, around 73% seen once. The sequences come from PBMCs, collected after 12 months of ibrutinib treatment. These receptors all stem from a human donor with chronic lymphocytic leukemia. Both conserved end residues are part of each CDR3. D genes are given only for firm matches. Clone size is shown for a subset of rows, as once, few, many or a class of expanded clone.

abundance,v_gene,j_gene,d_gene,CDR3nt,CDR3aa
-,TRBV19,TRBJ1-5,TRBD1,TGTGCCAGTAGTATTAGGACAGGGCGTCAGCCCCAGCATTTT,CASSIRTGRQPQHF
-,TRBV27,TRBJ1-5,-,TGTGCCAGCAGTCACGGGACACCGAGCAATCAGCCCCAGCATTTT,CASSHGTPSNQPQHF
-,TRBV7-6,TRBJ2-7,-,TGTGCCAGCAGCTCCTCTTCTTCCTACGAGCAGTACTTC,CASSSSSSYEQYF
few,TRBV7-8,TRBJ1-5,-,TGTGCCAGCAGCTTAGCGGCGGGATTAGGCAATCAGCCCCAGCATTTT,CASSLAAGLGNQPQHF
few,TRBV28,TRBJ1-2,-,TGTGCCAGCAGCCGAACCGGACAACACTACTATGGCTACACCTTC,CASSRTGQHYYGYTF
-,TRBV6-1,TRBJ2-5,-,TGTGCCAGCAGGGTACCCCTCCAAGAGACCCAGTACTTC,CASRVPLQETQYF
-,TRBV10-3,TRBJ1-5,-,TGTGCCATCAGTGAGTGGGGAAGGGGTGGTGATCAGCCCCAGCATTTT,CAISEWGRGGDQPQHF
-,TRBV18,TRBJ2-3,TRBD1,TGTGCCAGCTCACCAAGGACAGGGATCACAGATACGCAGTATTTT,CASSPRTGITDTQYF
few,TRBV5-4,TRBJ2-3,TRBD2,TGTGCCAGCAGCTTGGTAGGGCTAGCGGGGGGTAGGGATACGCAGTATTTT,CASSLVGLAGGRDTQYF
-,TRBV5-4,TRBJ1-2,-,TGTGCCAGCAGCTTGGGGGCCATCGAGAAGGGCTACACCTTC,CASSLGAIEKGYTF